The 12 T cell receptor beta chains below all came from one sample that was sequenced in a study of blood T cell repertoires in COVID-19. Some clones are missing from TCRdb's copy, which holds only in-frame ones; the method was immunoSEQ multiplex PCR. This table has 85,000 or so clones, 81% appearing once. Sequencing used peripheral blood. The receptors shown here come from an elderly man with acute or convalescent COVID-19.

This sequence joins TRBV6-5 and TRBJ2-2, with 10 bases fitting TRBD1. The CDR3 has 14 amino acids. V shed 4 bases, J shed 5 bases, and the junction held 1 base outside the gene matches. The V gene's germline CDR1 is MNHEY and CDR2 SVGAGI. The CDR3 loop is CASSWDRGTGELFF. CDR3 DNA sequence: TGTGCCAGCAGTTGGGACAGGGGAACCGGGGAGCTGTTTTTT.

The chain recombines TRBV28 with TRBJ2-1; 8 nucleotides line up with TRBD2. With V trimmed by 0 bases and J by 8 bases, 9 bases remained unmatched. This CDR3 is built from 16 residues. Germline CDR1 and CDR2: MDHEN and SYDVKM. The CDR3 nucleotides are TGTGCCAGCAGTTTATGGGTAGCGGGAAATAGGGATGAGCAGTTCTTC. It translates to CASSLWVAGNRDEQFF. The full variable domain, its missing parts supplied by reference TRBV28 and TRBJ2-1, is DVKVTQSSRYLVKRTGEKVFLECVQDMDHENMFWYRQDPGLGLRLIYFSYDVKMKEKGDIPEGYSVSREKKERFSLILESASTNQTSMYLCASSLWVAGNRDEQFFGPGTRLTVL.

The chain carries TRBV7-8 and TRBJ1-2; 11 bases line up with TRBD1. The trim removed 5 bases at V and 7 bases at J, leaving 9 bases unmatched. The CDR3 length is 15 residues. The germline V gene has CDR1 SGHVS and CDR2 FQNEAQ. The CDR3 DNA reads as TGTGCCAGCAGCGCGACCGGGACAGGGGGTGGTGGCTACACCTTC. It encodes CASSATGTGGGGYTF. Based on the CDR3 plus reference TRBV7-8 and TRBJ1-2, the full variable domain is GAGVSQSPRYKVAKRGQDVALRCDPISGHVSLFWYQQALGQGPEFLTYFQNEAQLDKSGLPSDRFFAERPEGSVSTLKIQRTQQEDSAVYLCASSATGTGGGGYTFGSGTRLTVV.

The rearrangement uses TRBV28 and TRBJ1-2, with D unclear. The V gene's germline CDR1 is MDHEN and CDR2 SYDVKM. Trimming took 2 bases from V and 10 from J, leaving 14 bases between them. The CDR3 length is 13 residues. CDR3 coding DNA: TGTGCCAGCAGTTTAAGTCAGAAAGGAGTCTACACCTTC. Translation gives CASSLSQKGVYTF.

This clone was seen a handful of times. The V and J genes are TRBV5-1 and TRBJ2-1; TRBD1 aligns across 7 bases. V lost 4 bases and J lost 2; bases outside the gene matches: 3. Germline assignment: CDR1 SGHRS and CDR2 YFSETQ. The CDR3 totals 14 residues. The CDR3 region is CASSRDRAYNEQFF. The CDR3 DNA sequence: TGCGCCAGCAGCCGGGACAGAGCCTACAATGAGCAGTTCTTC. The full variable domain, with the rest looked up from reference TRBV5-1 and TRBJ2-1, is KAGVTQTPRYLIKTRGQQVTLSCSPISGHRSVSWYQQTPGQGLQFLFEYFSETQRNKGNFPGRFSGRQFSNSRSEMNVSTLELGDSALYLCASSRDRAYNEQFFGPGTRLTVL.

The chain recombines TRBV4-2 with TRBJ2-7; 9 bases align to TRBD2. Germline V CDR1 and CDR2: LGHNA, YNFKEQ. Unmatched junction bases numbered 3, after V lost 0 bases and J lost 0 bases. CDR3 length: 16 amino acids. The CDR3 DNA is TGTGCCAGCAGCCAAGAGGGTAGCGGGAGCTCCTACGAGCAGTACTTC. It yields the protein CASSQEGSGSSYEQYF.

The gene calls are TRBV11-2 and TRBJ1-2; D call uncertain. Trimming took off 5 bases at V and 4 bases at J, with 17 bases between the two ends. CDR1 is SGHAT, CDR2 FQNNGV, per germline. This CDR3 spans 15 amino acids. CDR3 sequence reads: CASSPQRARAYGYTF. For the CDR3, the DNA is TGTGCCAGCAGCCCCCAAAGGGCGAGGGCCTATGGCTACACCTTC.

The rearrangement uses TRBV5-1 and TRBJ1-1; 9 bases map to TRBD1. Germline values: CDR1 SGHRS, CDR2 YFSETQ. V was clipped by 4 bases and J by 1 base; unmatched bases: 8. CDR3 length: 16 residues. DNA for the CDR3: TGCGCCAGCAGCCCCCGACAGGGGGAGACGAACACTGAAGCTTTCTTT. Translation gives CASSPRQGETNTEAFF.

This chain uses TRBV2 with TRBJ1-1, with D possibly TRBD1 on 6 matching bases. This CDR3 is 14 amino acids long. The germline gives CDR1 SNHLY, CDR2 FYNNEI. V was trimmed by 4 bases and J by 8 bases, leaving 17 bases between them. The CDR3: CASSALLQGSEAFF. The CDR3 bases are TGTGCCAGCAGTGCGTTATTACAGGGTTCCGAAGCTTTCTTT. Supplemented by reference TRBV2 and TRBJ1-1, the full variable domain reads EPEVTQTPSHQVTQMGQEVILRCVPISNHLYFYWYRQILGQKVEFLVSFYNNEISEKSEIFDDQFSVERPDGSNFTLKIRSTKLEDSAMYFCASSALLQGSEAFFGQGTRLTVV.

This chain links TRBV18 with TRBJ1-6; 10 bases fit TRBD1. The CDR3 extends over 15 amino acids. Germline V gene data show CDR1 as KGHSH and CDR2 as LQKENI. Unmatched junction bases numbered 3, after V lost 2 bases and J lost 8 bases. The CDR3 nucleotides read TGTGCCAGCTCACCAACCGGGACAGGGGATTCACCCCTCCACTTT. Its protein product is CASSPTGTGDSPLHF.

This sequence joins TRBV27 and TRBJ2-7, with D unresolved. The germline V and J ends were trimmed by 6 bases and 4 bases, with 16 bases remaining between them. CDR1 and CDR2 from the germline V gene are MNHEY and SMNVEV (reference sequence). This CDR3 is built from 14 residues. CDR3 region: CASSSNPIMYEQYF. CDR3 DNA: TGTGCCAGCAGCTCCAATCCTATAATGTACGAGCAGTACTTC.

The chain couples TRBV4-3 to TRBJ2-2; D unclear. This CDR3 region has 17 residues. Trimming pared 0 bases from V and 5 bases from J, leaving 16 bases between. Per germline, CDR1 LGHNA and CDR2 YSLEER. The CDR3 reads CASSQDEAAPLTGELFF. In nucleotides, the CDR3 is TGCGCCAGCAGCCAAGATGAGGCGGCTCCCCTGACCGGGGAGCTGTTTTTT.